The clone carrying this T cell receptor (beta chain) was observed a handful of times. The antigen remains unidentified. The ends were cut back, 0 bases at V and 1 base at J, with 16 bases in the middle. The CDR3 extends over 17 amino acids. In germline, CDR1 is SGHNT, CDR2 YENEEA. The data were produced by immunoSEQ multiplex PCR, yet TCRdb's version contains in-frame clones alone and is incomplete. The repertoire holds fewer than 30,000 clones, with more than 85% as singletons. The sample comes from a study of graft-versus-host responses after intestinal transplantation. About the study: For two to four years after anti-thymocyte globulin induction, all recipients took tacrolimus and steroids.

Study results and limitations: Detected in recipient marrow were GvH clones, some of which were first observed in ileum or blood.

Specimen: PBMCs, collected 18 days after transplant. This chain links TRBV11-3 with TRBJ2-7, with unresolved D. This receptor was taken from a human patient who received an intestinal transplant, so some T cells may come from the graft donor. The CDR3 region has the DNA TGTGCCAGCAGCTTAGAAACCCGGCCCCCCCTTTCCTACGAGCAGTACTTC. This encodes CASSLETRPPLSYEQYF.